One and the same sample provided the 23 T cell receptor beta chains below, sequenced in a study of blood T cell repertoires in COVID-19. Generated by immunoSEQ multiplex PCR, the TCRdb table keeps only in-frame clones and is missing some. In the table there are over 400,000 clones, 86% of which are singletons. Sequencing used peripheral blood. Source of these receptors: a woman aged 30 to 39 with active or convalescent COVID-19.

This clone was observed a single time. This sequence joins TRBV13 and TRBJ2-7; TRBD1 aligns across 7 bases. CDR3 size: 16 residues. Germline V gives CDR1 PRHDT, CDR2 FYEKMQ (reference sequence). With V trimmed by 5 bases and J by 2 bases, 12 bases remained unmatched. CDR3: CASSPGWGQSTYEQYF. DNA of the CDR3: TGTGCCAGCAGCCCAGGCTGGGGACAGAGTACCTACGAGCAGTACTTC.

The V and J genes are TRBV5-1 and TRBJ2-1; TRBD2 agrees at 8 bases. V was pared by 4 bases and J by 10 bases, with 4 bases of the junction left unmatched. The germline V gene encodes CDR1 SGHRS and CDR2 YFSETQ. The CDR3 sequence is 12 residues long. For the CDR3, the DNA is TGCGCCAGCAGCACTAGCGGTACAGAGCAGTTCTTC. Residues: CASSTSGTEQFF.

This chain connects TRBV6-5 to TRBJ1-1; D gene ambiguous. Trimming took off 3 bases at V and 5 bases at J, with 10 bases between the two ends. The CDR3 extends over 13 amino acids. Germline values: CDR1 MNHEY, CDR2 SVGAGI. CDR3 DNA sequence: TGTGCCAGCAGTTATGCGGGTAGTACTGAAGCTTTCTTT. This sequence encodes CASSYAGSTEAFF.

J is TRBJ1-2 and V is TRBV2; 7 nucleotides align to TRBD1. Per germline, CDR1 SNHLY and CDR2 FYNNEI. With V trimmed by 7 bases and J by 5 bases, 4 bases remained unmatched. The CDR3 is 12 amino acids. The chain's CDR3 is CASNRDRYGYTF. In DNA form, the CDR3 reads TGTGCCAGCAACCGGGACAGATATGGCTACACCTTC.

The chain combines TRBV2 with TRBJ1-2, with TRBD1 identical over 9 bases. CDR3 length: 15 residues. After removal of 3 bases from V and 10 bases from J, the junction contained 12 bases not matched to a gene. Germline assignment: CDR1 SNHLY and CDR2 FYNNEI. The CDR3 DNA reads as TGTGCCAGCAGTGAGGGGACAGGGTCGGCTCCAGTCTACACCTTC. It encodes CASSEGTGSAPVYTF.

This chain uses TRBV9 with TRBJ2-3; 11 bases map to TRBD1. Losses at the gene ends were 7 bases for V and 6 bases for J; bases not matched to a gene: 4. Per the germline V gene, CDR1 is SGDLS and CDR2 is YYNGEE. The CDR3 contains 13 residues. CDR3 protein: CASCRDRGDTQYF. CDR3 nucleotide sequence: TGTGCCAGCTGCCGGGACAGGGGGGATACGCAGTATTTT. Variable domain in full (rest from reference TRBV9 and TRBJ2-3): DSGVTQTPKHLITATGQRVTLRCSPRSGDLSVYWYQQSLDQGLQFLIQYYNGEERAKGNILERFSAQQFPDLHSELNLSSLELGDSALYFCASCRDRGDTQYFGPGTRLTVL.

This clone was picked up one time. This chain links TRBV19 with TRBJ2-7; possibly TRBD2 for D (6 bases). The length of the CDR3 is 16 residues. V was trimmed by 6 bases and J by 2 bases, leaving 20 bases between them. Per the germline V gene, CDR1 is LNHDA and CDR2 is SQIVND (reference sequence). CDR3: CASSRSPWDSAYEQYF. The DNA of the CDR3 is TGTGCCAGTAGCCGCTCCCCATGGGACTCAGCCTACGAGCAGTACTTC.

V and J are TRBV7-9 and TRBJ2-6, with 9 bases fitting TRBD1. This CDR3 has 18 residues. J was trimmed by 0 bases and V by 3 bases; bases with no gene match: 6. The germline CDR1 and CDR2 sequences are SEHNR and FQNEAQ (reference sequence). The CDR3 DNA reads TGTGCCAGCAGCTTGGACAGGGGATCTCTCTCTGGGGCCAACGTCCTGACTTTC. It encodes CASSLDRGSLSGANVLTF.

Only a few counts were recorded for this clone. The J gene is TRBJ2-7, the V gene TRBV6-5, with a weak D call TRBD1 (6 bases). Germline lookup yields CDR1 MNHEY and CDR2 SVGAGI. The CDR3 runs 15 residues. V was trimmed by 6 bases and J by 8 bases, leaving 23 bases between them. For the CDR3, the DNA is TGTGCCAGCAGAACTGGACAGCCGACGATCCGCAAGCAGTACTTC. It is translated as CASRTGQPTIRKQYF.

The chain carries TRBV5-1 and TRBJ2-1, with 12 bases identical to TRBD1. V gave up 5 bases and J gave up 9 bases; unmatched junction bases: 9. The CDR3 is 15 residues long. CDR1 is SGHRS and CDR2 is YFSETQ in the germline V gene. The CDR3, as DNA: TGCGCCAGCAGTTCCGGGACAGGGGGCGAGGGTGAGCAGTTCTTC. It translates to CASSSGTGGEGEQFF.

The chain uses TRBV6-1 and TRBJ2-1; 12 nucleotides match TRBD2. CDR3 length: 16 amino acids. V shed 3 bases and J 3 bases; nucleotides not matched to a gene: 3. The germline V gene has CDR1 MNHNS and CDR2 SASEGT. This CDR3 reads CASSDGLAGIYNEQFF. The DNA for the CDR3 is TGTGCCAGCAGTGACGGACTAGCGGGAATCTACAATGAGCAGTTCTTC.

This clone was observed a handful of times. In DNA, the CDR3 is TGTGCCAGCAGTGGACCAACAGGGGCGCGCAATCAGCCCCAGCATTTT. Translating it yields CASSGPTGARNQPQHF. The chain is built from TRBV25-1 and TRBJ1-5, with 7 bases aligning to TRBD1. The trim removed 4 bases at V and 2 bases at J, leaving 8 bases unmatched. The CDR3 totals 16 residues. Germline values: CDR1 MGHDK, CDR2 SYGVNS.

The V gene is TRBV6-1, the J gene TRBJ1-3; D is perhaps TRBD1 (5 bases). Trimming shortened V by 3 bases and J by 0 bases, and 12 bases separated the two germline ends. CDR3 size: 16 residues. The germline V gene encodes CDR1 MNHNS and CDR2 SASEGT. CDR3: CASSEGTFLSGNTIYF. The CDR3 DNA sequence: TGTGCCAGCAGTGAGGGGACTTTCCTCTCTGGAAACACCATATATTTT.

The chain joins TRBV5-1 to TRBJ1-2; TRBD1 agrees at 8 bases. The junction had 9 bases not matched to a gene; V was cut back by 0 bases and J by 8 bases. This CDR3 spans 15 amino acids. Looked up from germline, CDR1 is SGHRS and CDR2 is YFSETQ. CDR3 bases: TGCGCCAGCAGCTTGGAGGGACAGGCCCTCGGGGGCTACACCTTC. This translates into CASSLEGQALGGYTF. Looking up the rest from reference TRBV5-1 and TRBJ1-2 gives the full variable domain: KAGVTQTPRYLIKTRGQQVTLSCSPISGHRSVSWYQQTPGQGLQFLFEYFSETQRNKGNFPGRFSGRQFSNSRSEMNVSTLELGDSALYLCASSLEGQALGGYTFGSGTRLTVV.

The V and J genes are TRBV9 and TRBJ2-3, with TRBD2 matching 9 bases. V shed 0 bases and J 1 base; nucleotides not matched to a gene: 12. CDR1 and CDR2 (germline): SGDLS, YYNGEE. The CDR3 has 19 residues. DNA for the CDR3: TGTGCCAGCAGCGTAGTTGGTCGTGTTCTAGCGGGGCGCACAGATACGCAGTATTTT. Translation gives CASSVVGRVLAGRTDTQYF.

This clone has only a few counts. The rearrangement joins TRBV20-1 to TRBJ2-3; TRBD2 aligns across 8 bases. Losses at the gene ends were 3 bases for V and 0 bases for J; bases not matched to a gene: 2. CDR1 is DFQATT and CDR2 is SNEGSKA in the germline V gene (reference sequence). The length of the CDR3 is 14 residues. CDR3 sequence reads: CSASGLASTDTQYF. Here the CDR3 DNA reads TGCAGTGCTAGTGGACTAGCCAGCACAGATACGCAGTATTTT.

This clone was recorded once. The V and J genes are TRBV3-1 (or the pseudogene TRBV3-2) and TRBJ1-2, with 8 positions matching TRBD1. V was pared by 1 base and J by 3 bases, with 10 bases of the junction left unmatched. Germline V CDR1 and CDR2: LGHDT, YNNKEL (reference sequence). The CDR3 is 17 amino acids. This chain's CDR3 is CASSQVPRGPIDYGYTF. CDR3 bases: TGTGCCAGCAGCCAAGTCCCCAGGGGGCCCATTGACTATGGCTACACCTTC.

This chain links TRBV7-2 with TRBJ2-7, with TRBD2 matching 9 bases. The CDR3 totals 15 residues. Losses at the gene ends were 2 bases for V and 6 bases for J; bases not matched to a gene: 8. In germline, CDR1 is SGHTA, CDR2 FQGNSA. CDR3 residues: CASSLLGGRAGEQYF. CDR3 nucleotide sequence: TGTGCCAGCAGCTTATTGGGCGGGAGGGCCGGCGAGCAGTACTTC.

The genes are TRBV28 and TRBJ2-5; TRBD1 matches at 11 bases. The CDR3 is made up of 13 amino acids. Looked up from germline, CDR1 is MDHEN and CDR2 is SYDVKM. V lost 6 bases and J lost 13; bases outside the gene matches: 10. DNA for the CDR3: TGTGCCAGCAGCCTTAGGGAGGGGACAGGGGGGTACTTC. It yields the protein CASSLREGTGGYF.

The chain employs TRBV9 and TRBJ1-1, with D possibly being TRBD1 (6 bases). Germline CDR1 is SGDLS and CDR2 is YYNGEE. The germline V and J ends were trimmed by 6 bases and 4 bases, with 19 bases remaining between them. This CDR3 has 15 amino acids. The CDR3 sequence: CASKGEGVLGTEAFF. DNA for the CDR3: TGTGCCAGCAAGGGGGAGGGTGTATTGGGCACTGAAGCTTTCTTT.

The rearrangement uses TRBV5-1 and TRBJ2-1; 13 bases align to TRBD2. With V trimmed by 4 bases and J by 2 bases, 6 bases remained unmatched. CDR1 and CDR2 from the germline V gene are SGHRS and YFSETQ. The CDR3 is 17 amino acids. The CDR3 bases are TGCGCCAGCAGCGCGGAGACTAGCGGGGGGACCTACAATGAGCAGTTCTTC. Amino acid sequence: CASSAETSGGTYNEQFF.

The V call is TRBV19, the J call TRBJ1-1, with TRBD1 matching over 7 bases. CDR3 size: 14 residues. The junction had 8 bases not matched to a gene; V was cut back by 5 bases and J by 5 bases. Germline V CDR1 and CDR2: LNHDA, SQIVND (reference sequence). CDR3 protein: CASSAQGGGTEAFF. CDR3 sequence (DNA): TGTGCCAGTAGTGCCCAAGGGGGCGGGACTGAAGCTTTCTTT.

V is TRBV7-8 and J is TRBJ1-1, with D tentatively TRBD1 (5 bases). The CDR3 spans 13 residues. Per the germline V gene, CDR1 is SGHVS and CDR2 is FQNEAQ. V lost 6 bases, J lost 1 base, and 9 bases lay in between. The CDR3 protein is CASRLRENTEAFF. CDR3 nucleotide sequence: TGTGCCAGCAGACTCAGGGAGAACACTGAAGCTTTCTTT.